These 9 T cell receptor beta chains share one sample of origin, sequenced in a study of response to subunit inactivated influenza vaccine. TCRdb passed the RT-PCR reads through MiXCR, listing each CDR3 protein once. The sample holds 550,000 to 800,000 distinct CDR3 sequences; 14% are singletons and the top ten take 5.5% to 7%. Specimen: PBMCs from blood, collected 14 days before vaccination. The receptors come from a man aged 50 to 60 who received an inactivated influenza vaccine.

V usage is TRBV7-9 and J usage is TRBJ1-4; maybe TRBD1 (5 bases). The CDR3 length is 14 residues. Per germline, CDR1 SEHNR and CDR2 FQNEAQ (reference sequence). The V and J ends lost 6 bases and 10 bases respectively, with 18 bases between them. DNA for the CDR3: TGTGCCAGCAGTCTCGGACACCAGGCGGGAAAACTGTTTTTT. It translates to CASSLGHQAGKLFF.

The chain uses TRBV4-3 and TRBJ2-7, with 8 bases matching TRBD1. V shed 4 bases, J shed 6 bases, and the junction held 14 bases outside the gene matches. CDR1 is LGHNA and CDR2 is YSLEER in the germline V gene. There are 16 residues in the CDR3. The CDR3 spells CASSLDQGAGPREQYF. DNA for the CDR3: TGCGCCAGCAGCCTCGATCAGGGGGCAGGGCCGCGCGAGCAGTACTTC.

The J gene is TRBJ2-7, the V gene TRBV12-3 or TRBV12-4, with D tentatively TRBD2 (5 bases). Trimming shortened V by 3 bases and J by 3 bases, and 9 bases separated the two germline ends. The CDR3 has 13 amino acids. CDR3 amino acids: CASSLREHYEQYF. Here the CDR3 DNA reads TGTGCCAGCAGTTTGAGGGAACACTACGAGCAGTACTTC.

This clonotype came up a few times. The J gene is TRBJ2-7, the V gene TRBV4-3; TRBD2 matches at 9 bases. The J segment lost 7 bases and the V segment lost 0 bases, leaving 10 bases of the junction unmatched. The CDR3 has 16 residues. Germline loops: CDR1 LGHNA, CDR2 YSLEER. CDR3 bases: TGCGCCAGCAGCCAAGATAGGCTAGCGGGACTCGGAGAGCAGTACTTC. Residues: CASSQDRLAGLGEQYF.

This clonotype was counted only a few times. The V call is TRBV7-2, the J call TRBJ2-7; a weak D match, TRBD2 (6 bases). The V end was cut by 1 base, the J end by 6 bases, with 13 bases between. The CDR3 loop spans 14 amino acids. The germline gives CDR1 SGHTA, CDR2 FQGNSA. CDR3 DNA sequence: TGTGCCAGCAGCTTAGGGGGGGATATGGGCGAGCAGTACTTC. It specifies CASSLGGDMGEQYF.

This clonotype has only a few counts. This chain joins TRBV11-1 and TRBJ2-5; 8 bases align to TRBD2. Germline CDR1 and CDR2: SGHAT and FQDESV (reference sequence). The V segment lost 3 bases and the J segment 5 bases; nucleotides outside the gene matches: 20. The CDR3 runs to 19 residues. CDR3 residues: CASSFNANGAGGLMETQYF. Written as DNA, the CDR3 is TGTGCCAGCAGCTTCAACGCCAACGGCGCGGGGGGCCTTATGGAGACCCAGTACTTC.

The gene calls are TRBV7-9 and TRBJ1-2, with D perhaps matching TRBD1 (6 bases). Looked up from germline, CDR1 is SEHNR and CDR2 is FQNEAQ (reference sequence). There are 17 residues in the CDR3. V was clipped by 5 bases and J by 0 bases, with 19 bases between them. CDR3 coding DNA: TGTGCCAGCAGCCGAATTGAAGACAGGATCACTAACTATGGCTACACCTTC. Translation gives CASSRIEDRITNYGYTF.

J is TRBJ1-1 and V is TRBV27; D may be TRBD1 (5 bases). CDR1 MNHEY and CDR2 SMNVEV come from the germline V gene (reference sequence). CDR3 length equals 14 residues. V was shortened by 4 bases and J by 8 bases, with 17 bases between the two germline ends. The CDR3: CASSSLASGPEAFF. DNA of the CDR3: TGTGCCAGCAGTTCCCTAGCCTCGGGACCAGAAGCTTTCTTT.

CDR3 DNA sequence: TGTGCCAGCAGGCTAGCGGTGGAGACCCAGTACTTC. It encodes CASRLAVETQYF. The rearrangement links TRBV2 to TRBJ2-5; TRBD2 agrees at 7 bases. V shed 6 bases and J 5 bases; nucleotides not matched to a gene: 3. The CDR3 is 12 residues long. CDR1 is SNHLY and CDR2 is FYNNEI in the germline V gene.